The present entry profiles one T cell receptor beta chain with its context. What it binds is unknown. Assay: immunoSEQ multiplex PCR; the TCRdb copy retains only in-frame clones and omits some. Of under 95,000 clones listed, around 90% are singletons. Trimming at V came to 2 bases and at J to 4 bases, leaving 5 bases not matched to a gene. This CDR3 is built from 16 residues. CDR1 and CDR2 from the germline V gene are SGHTA and FQGTGA. This specimen comes from a study of OX40 agonist ivuxolimab in advanced cancers. The wider study: Among those treated, three patients had partial responses, one with hepatocellular carcinoma and two with cutaneous melanoma. General study findings and limits: People who partly responded at 0.1-3.0 mg/kg had some of the least clonal expansion seen. CD4+ and CD8+ blood T cells expanded clonally by week 6 at 0.1 to 3.0 mg/kg.

Baseline was the first blood sampling point, followed by cycle 4 day 1 and cycle 7 day 1. This clonotype was sampled from an adult with an advanced solid tumor such as melanoma, head and neck, liver or kidney cancer. The specimen comprised CD4+ or CD8+ T cells sorted from blood, sampled in a trial of the OX40 agonist ivuxolimab. The chain carries TRBV7-3 and TRBJ2-3; 11 nucleotides match TRBD2. CDR3 coding DNA: TGTGCCAGCAGCTTACTAGCGGGAGGAGGGTCAGATACGCAGTATTTT. Translation: CASSLLAGGGSDTQYF.